This passage covers 6 T cell receptor beta chains from one sample sequenced in a study of CXCR3-negative and CXCR3-positive naive CD8 T cells (dated by TCRdb to between 2018 and 2021). The sample was run on a NextSeq 550. The Human TCR Profiling Kit (MiLaboratory) was used to make UMI-labeled 5' RACE TRB cDNA libraries. One entry per CDR3 protein sequence results from the TCRdb reprocessing of the reads, with DNA left out. The data table for this sample lists tens of thousands of distinct CDR3 sequences. Roughly 14% of the sample is in the top ten clones. The sample was memory CD8+ T cells from blood. The intended sense of this specimen's cell subset or site label: conventional CD8+ memory T cells (TMEM), sorted as controls. Receptors were obtained from a human donor in good health. Some clones in this sample may be carry-over from other donors' samples.

The V call is TRBV29-1, the J call TRBJ2-7; the TRBD1 assignment by TCRdb is unverifiable without DNA. This CDR3 region has 14 residues. Germline V CDR1 and CDR2: SQVTM, ANQGSEA. The chain's CDR3 is CSVEDGLGAHEQYF.

J is TRBJ2-7 and V is TRBV7-9; TCRdb picks TRBD2, but there is no DNA to check that call. The CDR3 sequence is 15 residues long. CDR1 SEHNR and CDR2 FQNEAQ come from the germline V gene (reference sequence). The CDR3 is CASSLTQGPPGEQYF.

The gene calls are TRBV6-2 or TRBV6-3 and TRBJ2-5. Germline V CDR1 and CDR2: MNHEY, SVGEGT. The length of the CDR3 is 11 residues. This CDR3 reads CASSYSETQYF.

The V call is TRBV3-1, the J call TRBJ2-2; TCRdb lists TRBD1, though no DNA is available to test this call. This CDR3 is 15 amino acids long. CDR1 is LGHDT and CDR2 is YNNKEL in the germline V gene (reference sequence). The CDR3 is CASSQGPGQAGELFF.

The rearrangement links TRBV20-1 to TRBJ2-7; absent DNA, TCRdb's TRBD2 call cannot be checked. The CDR3 has 13 residues. Germline CDR1 DFQATT, CDR2 SNEGSKA (reference sequence). CDR3 sequence reads: CSARLAGVYEQYF.

This rearrangement joins TRBV29-1 to TRBJ2-1; lacking DNA, the TRBD1 call made by TCRdb goes unchecked. The CDR3 totals 17 residues. Per the germline V gene, CDR1 is SQVTM and CDR2 is ANQGSEA. The CDR3 spells CSVEAPLWGNSVNEQFF.